This TCR beta chain appears in the sequencing data of a study of T cell changes during pregnancy in multiple sclerosis (dated by TCRdb to between 2017 and 2020). Notes on the research overall: The study looked at changes in the T cell repertoire across pregnancy in women with multiple sclerosis.

A note on this clone: Its target antigen remains unknown. Base-call qualities are not available, and no considerably larger clone is one nucleotide away.

Receptors were amplified or captured by the immunoSEQ multiplex PCR assay. Not all clones reach the TCRdb copy of this immuneACCESS table, which keeps in-frame sequences only. Checked studies attribute under half of the gap to unresolved V genes and leave the rest unexplained. This sample holds fewer than 85,000 clones; 89% were observed only once. Of the sample, 1.9% falls within the top ten clones. Reading the germline V gene (reference sequence) gives CDR1 SGHKS and CDR2 YYEKEE. V is clipped by 3 bases and J by 8 bases, and the sequence between their germline boundaries is 11 bases long. The CDR3 starts with the cysteine, ends with the phenylalanine, and has 13 residues. Only CDR3 DNA remains: 39 bases, in frame from the first base.

This chain joins TRBV5-5 to TRBJ1-4; a tentative D match to TRBD1 spans 6 bases. The sequences come from peripheral blood, collected before pregnancy. This receptor was taken from a female donor with multiple sclerosis, enrolled in a pregnancy study. The nucleotide sequence reads as follows: TGTGCCAGCAGCTCGACAGGAGTCGAAAAACTGTTTTTT. This gives the protein CASSSTGVEKLFF.